This T cell receptor (beta chain) emerged from a study of beta chain features in type 1 diabetes. Study-wide points: Unsettled here was the matter of whether HLA type influences TCRB rearrangement. Sequencing of cDNA might inflate the share of cells that strongly express TCR.

With 3 bases clipped from V and 9 bases from J, the junction kept 14 bases outside the gene matches. The CDR3 spans 17 residues. Germline-derived CDR1 and CDR2 are KGHSH and LQKENI. In this sample, this clone turned up a few times. Its target is unknown. Sequencing targeted expressed TCRB transcripts, as all isolated RNA had been reverse transcribed. Here immunoSEQ multiplex PCR was the method, and the copy in TCRdb shows in-frame clones only, minus some. The repertoire holds under 950,000 clones, with about a sixth as singletons. One heparinised draw of blood, averaging roughly 110 mL, came from each donor. Using CD45RO/CCR7/CD25/CD127/CD95/CD27, CD4+ naive, central memory, regulatory and stem cell-like memory cells were sorted.

The chain couples TRBV18 to TRBJ2-1; TRBD2 agrees at 10 bases. Source material: naive CD4+ T cells from blood. This clonotype was sampled from a woman younger than 30 in good health. The CDR3 coding sequence is TGTGCCAGCTCACCGTCCTCGGCCAGCGGGAGGGGGGGTGAGCAGTTCTTC. Protein: CASSPSSASGRGGEQFF.